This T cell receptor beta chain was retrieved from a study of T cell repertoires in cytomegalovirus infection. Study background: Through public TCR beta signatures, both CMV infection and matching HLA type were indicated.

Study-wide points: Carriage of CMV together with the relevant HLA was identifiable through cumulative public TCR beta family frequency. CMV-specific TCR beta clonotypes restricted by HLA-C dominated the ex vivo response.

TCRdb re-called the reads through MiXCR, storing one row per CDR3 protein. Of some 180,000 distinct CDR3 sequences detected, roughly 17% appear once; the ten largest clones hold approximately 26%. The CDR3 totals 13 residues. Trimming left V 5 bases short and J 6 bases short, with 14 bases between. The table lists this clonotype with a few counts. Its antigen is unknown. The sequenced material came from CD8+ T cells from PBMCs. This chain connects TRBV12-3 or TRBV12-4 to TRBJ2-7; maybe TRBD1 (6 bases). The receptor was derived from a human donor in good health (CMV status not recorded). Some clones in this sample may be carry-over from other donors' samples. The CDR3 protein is CASSPRDIREQYF. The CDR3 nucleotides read TGTGCCAGCAGTCCGAGGGACATTCGCGAGCAGTACTTC.